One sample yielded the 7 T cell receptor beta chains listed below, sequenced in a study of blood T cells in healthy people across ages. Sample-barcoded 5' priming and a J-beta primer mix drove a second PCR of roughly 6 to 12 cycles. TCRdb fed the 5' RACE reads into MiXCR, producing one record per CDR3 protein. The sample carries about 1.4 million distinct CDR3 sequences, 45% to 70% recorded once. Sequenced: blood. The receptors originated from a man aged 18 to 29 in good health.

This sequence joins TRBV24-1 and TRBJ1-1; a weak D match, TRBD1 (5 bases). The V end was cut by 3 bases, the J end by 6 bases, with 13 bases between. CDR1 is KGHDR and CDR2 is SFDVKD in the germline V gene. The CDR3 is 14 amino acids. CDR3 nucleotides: TGTGCCACCAGTGATCCGGGGCGACAACCTGAAGCTTTCTTT. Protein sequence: CATSDPGRQPEAFF.

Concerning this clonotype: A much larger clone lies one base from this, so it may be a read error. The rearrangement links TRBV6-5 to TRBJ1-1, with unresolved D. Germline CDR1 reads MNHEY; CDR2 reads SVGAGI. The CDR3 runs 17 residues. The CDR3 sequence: CAGSYSSRAVVNTEAFF. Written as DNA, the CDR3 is TGTGCCGGCAGTTACTCGAGCCGGGCGGTGGTGAACACTGAAGCTTTCTTT.

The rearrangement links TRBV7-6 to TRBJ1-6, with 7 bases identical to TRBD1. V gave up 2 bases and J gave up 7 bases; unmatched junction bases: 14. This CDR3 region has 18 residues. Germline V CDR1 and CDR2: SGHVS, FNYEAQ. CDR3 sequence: CASSLFAPPGGRNSPLHF. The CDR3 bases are TGTGCCAGCAGCTTATTCGCCCCCCCAGGGGGAAGAAATTCACCCCTCCACTTT.

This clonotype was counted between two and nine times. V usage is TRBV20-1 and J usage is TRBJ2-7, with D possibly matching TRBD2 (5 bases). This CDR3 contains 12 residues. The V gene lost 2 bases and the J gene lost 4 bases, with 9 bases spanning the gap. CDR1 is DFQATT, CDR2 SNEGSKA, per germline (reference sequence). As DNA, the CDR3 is TGCAGTGCTAGACTCACTAGTTACGAGCAGTACTTC. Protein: CSARLTSYEQYF.

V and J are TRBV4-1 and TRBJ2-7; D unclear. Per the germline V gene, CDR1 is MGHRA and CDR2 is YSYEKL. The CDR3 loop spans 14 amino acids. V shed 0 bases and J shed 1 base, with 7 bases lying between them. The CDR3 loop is CASSQEAWSYEQYF. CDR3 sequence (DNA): TGCGCCAGCAGCCAAGAGGCCTGGTCCTACGAGCAGTACTTC.

The CDR3, as DNA: TGTGCCTGGAGAGGGGACAGGGAGGGTGGCTACACCTTC. Translating it yields CAWRGDREGGYTF. The V gene is TRBV30, the J gene TRBJ1-2, with TRBD1 identical over 9 bases. The junction had 6 bases not matched to a gene; V was cut back by 3 bases and J by 7 bases. CDR3 length: 13 amino acids. Germline lookup yields CDR1 GTSNPN and CDR2 SVGIG (reference sequence).

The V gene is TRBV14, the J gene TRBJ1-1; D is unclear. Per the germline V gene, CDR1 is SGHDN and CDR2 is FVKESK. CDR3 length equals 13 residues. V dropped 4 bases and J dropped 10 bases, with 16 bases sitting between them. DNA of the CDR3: TGTGCCAGCAGCCGAGGAAGGGTCATTGGAGCTTTCTTT. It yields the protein CASSRGRVIGAFF.